This entry is about one T cell receptor beta chain. Antigen specificity is unknown. Naive, central memory, regulatory and stem cell-like memory cells within the CD4+ compartment were sorted using CD45RO/CCR7/CD25/CD127/CD95/CD27. The data are from a study of beta chain features in type 1 diabetes. General study findings and limits: Lower insertion and higher deletion counts appeared at VDJ junctions in type 1 diabetes patients. Type 1 diabetes patients showed a moderate but significant shortening of TCRB CDR3s in all four CD4+ subsets.

CDR1 and CDR2 (germline): SGHDT, YYEEEE. The CDR3 is 14 amino acids. V was pared by 1 base and J by 5 bases, with 10 bases between. Since all of the isolated RNA was reverse transcribed, expressed TCRB transcripts were what got sequenced. Generated by immunoSEQ multiplex PCR, the TCRdb table keeps only in-frame clones and is missing some. Among around 41,000 clones listed, approximately 61% were seen once. Sequencing was carried out using Tregs from blood. J is TRBJ2-4 and V is TRBV5-6, with D possibly TRBD2 on 5 matching bases. This clonotype was sampled from a man younger than 45 with type 1 diabetes. Some clones in this sample may be carry-over from other donors' samples. Here the CDR3 DNA reads TGTGCCAGCAGCTTGACGGGGTTCGAAAACATTCAGTACTTC. Protein: CASSLTGFENIQYF.